One sample yielded the 4 T cell receptor beta chains listed below, sequenced in a study of identical twins. One entry per CDR3 protein results from TCRdb running MiXCR on the 5' RACE reads. The repertoire includes 350,000 to 600,000 distinct CDR3 sequences, 13% to 15% of them detected once, and 0.5% to 0.65% sits in the top ten. The same data also went into a second study, on yellow fever vaccine responses in identical twins.

Sequenced sample: CD4+ T cells sorted from blood. The receptors stem from a woman aged 18 to 35 in good health.

This clonotype was detected only a few times. The gene calls are TRBV6-2 or TRBV6-3 and TRBJ2-3; 11 bases match TRBD2. The germline CDR1 and CDR2 sequences are MNHEY and SVGEGT. This CDR3 contains 17 residues. Trimming removed 2 bases from V and 5 bases from J; junction bases left unmatched: 9. CDR3 sequence (DNA): TGTGCCAGCAGTTACGCCGTTAGCGGGGGGGCCAAAGATACGCAGTATTTT. Encoded protein: CASSYAVSGGAKDTQYF.

This clonotype was seen more than once but under ten times. The chain employs TRBV29-1 and TRBJ2-1; 9 bases agree with TRBD2. The V gene's germline CDR1 is SQVTM and CDR2 ANQGSEA. The CDR3 contains 13 residues. J lost 5 bases, V lost 7 bases, and 6 bases had no gene match. The CDR3 DNA follows: TGCAGCGCACTAGCGGGTGCCAACAATGAGCAGTTCTTC. It is translated as CSALAGANNEQFF.

V is TRBV29-1 and J is TRBJ2-7, with 9 bases identical to TRBD2. The J segment lost 3 bases and the V segment lost 7 bases, leaving 7 bases of the junction unmatched. The CDR3 is 13 amino acids. CDR1 is SQVTM, CDR2 ANQGSEA, per germline. The CDR3 here is CSARSSGIYEQYF. The CDR3, as DNA: TGCAGCGCACGGTCTAGCGGGATCTACGAGCAGTACTTC.

This clonotype was observed a handful of times. The gene calls are TRBV5-1 and TRBJ1-6, with 9 bases fitting TRBD1. CDR1 is SGHRS, CDR2 YFSETQ, per germline. The CDR3 is 14 residues long. Trimming cost V 4 bases and J 8 bases; bases outside gene matches: 4. The CDR3 coding sequence is TGCGCCAGCAGCGCGGGACAGGGCCATTCACCCCTCCACTTT. Its protein is CASSAGQGHSPLHF. The full variable domain, completed using reference TRBV5-1 and TRBJ1-6, is KAGVTQTPRYLIKTRGQQVTLSCSPISGHRSVSWYQQTPGQGLQFLFEYFSETQRNKGNFPGRFSGRQFSNSRSEMNVSTLELGDSALYLCASSAGQGHSPLHFGNGTRLTVT.